Presented here are 13 T cell receptor beta chains from one specimen sequenced in a study of cytomegalovirus exposure and HLA in healthy donors. PCR amplification relied on 60 Vbeta primers (plus 13 Jbeta primers). Assay: immunoSEQ multiplex PCR; the TCRdb copy retains only in-frame clones and omits some. The sample holds roughly 160,000 clones, 84% seen once. Material for sequencing was PBMCs. The receptors shown here come from a man in his thirties or forties in good health and CMV-seronegative.

The V call is TRBV4-1, the J call TRBJ2-7, with 7 bases aligning to TRBD2. Germline lookup yields CDR1 MGHRA and CDR2 YSYEKL. The CDR3 is 14 residues long. Trimming removed 1 base from V and 6 bases from J; junction bases left unmatched: 6. In DNA, the CDR3 is TGCGCCAGCAGCCAAGTTCTCGGGGGGTTCGAGCAGTACTTC. Translating gives CASSQVLGGFEQYF.

The chain uses TRBV10-3 and TRBJ2-3; TRBD2 matches at 13 bases. V was clipped by 8 bases and J by 2 bases; unmatched bases: 1. This CDR3 is built from 14 residues. Germline CDR1 is ENHRY and CDR2 is SYGVKD. CDR3 in amino acids: CAIGLAGVTDTQYF. The CDR3 DNA is TGTGCCATCGGACTAGCGGGAGTCACAGATACGCAGTATTTT.

The rearrangement uses TRBV7-8 and TRBJ2-6; 8 nucleotides match TRBD1. Per the germline V gene, CDR1 is SGHVS and CDR2 is FQNEAQ. The length of the CDR3 is 18 residues. V was pared by 3 bases and J by 0 bases, with 7 bases of the junction left unmatched. The CDR3 region is CASSFGQGPSSGANVLTF. The CDR3 DNA sequence: TGTGCCAGCAGCTTTGGACAGGGACCCAGCTCTGGGGCCAACGTCCTGACTTTC.

V and J are TRBV6-5 and TRBJ1-1; TRBD1 is a possible D gene (6 bases). The germline gives CDR1 MNHEY, CDR2 SVGAGI. CDR3 length: 15 amino acids. The V and J ends lost 5 bases and 2 bases respectively, with 15 bases between them. The CDR3 coding sequence is TGTGCCAGCAGTCCTCGGGGGGGGCGTAACACTGAAGCTTTCTTT. Encoded protein: CASSPRGGRNTEAFF.

This chain's CDR3 is CASSLTGQGETQYF. DNA for the CDR3: TGTGCCAGCAGCTTAACGGGACAGGGTGAGACCCAGTACTTC. The gene calls are TRBV7-3 and TRBJ2-5; TRBD1 matches at 9 bases. The CDR3 sequence is 14 residues long. Germline CDR1 is SGHTA and CDR2 is FQGTGA. V lost 0 bases and J lost 5; bases outside the gene matches: 1.

This chain joins TRBV19 and TRBJ2-2; possibly TRBD1 for D (6 bases). From germline, CDR1 is LNHDA and CDR2 SQIVND (reference sequence). Deletions cut 8 bases from V and 2 bases from J, with 12 bases between. The CDR3 has 14 residues. CDR3 loop: CASSWGRNTGELFF. In DNA form, the CDR3 reads TGTGCCAGTTCCTGGGGGCGCAACACCGGGGAGCTGTTTTTT.

As DNA, the CDR3 is TGTGCCAGCAGGGTTACAGGGGTGTGGACTGAAGCTTTCTTT. As protein: CASRVTGVWTEAFF. The rearrangement joins TRBV6-1 to TRBJ1-1, with 7 bases identical to TRBD1. J gave up 5 bases and V 6 bases, and 9 bases lay outside the gene matches. Looked up from germline, CDR1 is MNHNS and CDR2 is SASEGT. The CDR3 length is 14 residues.

This clone came up a few times. This CDR3 reads CASSQGGLENIQYF. Here the CDR3 DNA reads TGTGCCAGCAGCCAGGGGGGGCTCGAAAACATTCAGTACTTC. The V gene is TRBV14, the J gene TRBJ2-4; maybe TRBD2 (7 bases). CDR3 length equals 14 residues. CDR1 is SGHDN, CDR2 FVKESK, per germline. V was pared by 3 bases and J by 5 bases, with 11 bases between.

The chain couples TRBV23-1 to TRBJ1-2; 10 bases align to TRBD1. TRBV23-1 is assigned to the ORF class and has an uncertain function. With V trimmed by 0 bases and J by 3 bases, 4 bases remained unmatched. The CDR3 totals 16 residues. CDR3 amino acids: CASSQSRTGGDYGYTF. The CDR3 bases are TGCGCCAGCAGTCAATCTCGGACAGGGGGGGACTATGGCTACACCTTC.

J is TRBJ2-5 and V is TRBV11-2, with 7 bases aligning to TRBD2. Germline V gene lookup returns CDR1 SGHAT and CDR2 FQNNGV. V was pared by 1 base and J by 3 bases, with 8 bases of the junction left unmatched. CDR3 length: 16 residues. This CDR3 reads CASSLGAPSGKETQYF. CDR3 nucleotides: TGTGCCAGCAGCTTAGGGGCCCCTAGCGGTAAAGAGACCCAGTACTTC. The complete variable domain, with remaining parts taken from reference TRBV11-2 and TRBJ2-5, reads EAGVAQSPRYKIIEKRQSVAFWCNPISGHATLYWYQQILGQGPKLLIQFQNNGVVDDSQLPKDRFSAERLKGVDSTLKIQPAKLEDSAVYLCASSLGAPSGKETQYFGPGTRLLVL.

This clone was found a few times. The CDR3 is CASSLLGQGAGETQYF. Written as DNA, the CDR3 is TGCGCCAGCAGCTTGCTGGGACAGGGGGCTGGGGAGACCCAGTACTTC. V and J are TRBV5-1 and TRBJ2-5, with 12 bases aligning to TRBD1. There are 16 residues in the CDR3. J was trimmed by 5 bases and V by 1 base; bases with no gene match: 6. Germline lookup yields CDR1 SGHRS and CDR2 YFSETQ.

This clone showed up just a few times. This sequence joins TRBV6-4 and TRBJ2-3; D possibly corresponds to TRBD2 (6 bases). Germline CDR1 MRHNA, CDR2 SNTAGT. Trimming removed 3 bases from V and 6 bases from J, with 16 bases in between. CDR3 size: 15 residues. The CDR3 bases are TGTGCCAGCAGTGAACTTAGCGGCAAACGTGATACGCAGTATTTT. This codes for CASSELSGKRDTQYF.

This sequence joins TRBV18 and TRBJ1-1; TRBD1 aligns across 7 bases. CDR1 and CDR2 (germline): KGHSH, LQKENI. The length of the CDR3 is 15 residues. V was clipped by 6 bases and J by 0 bases; unmatched bases: 7. The CDR3 DNA reads as TGTGCCAGCTCTCCTGGGACAGCCGTGAACACTGAAGCTTTCTTT. Translated, it gives CASSPGTAVNTEAFF.